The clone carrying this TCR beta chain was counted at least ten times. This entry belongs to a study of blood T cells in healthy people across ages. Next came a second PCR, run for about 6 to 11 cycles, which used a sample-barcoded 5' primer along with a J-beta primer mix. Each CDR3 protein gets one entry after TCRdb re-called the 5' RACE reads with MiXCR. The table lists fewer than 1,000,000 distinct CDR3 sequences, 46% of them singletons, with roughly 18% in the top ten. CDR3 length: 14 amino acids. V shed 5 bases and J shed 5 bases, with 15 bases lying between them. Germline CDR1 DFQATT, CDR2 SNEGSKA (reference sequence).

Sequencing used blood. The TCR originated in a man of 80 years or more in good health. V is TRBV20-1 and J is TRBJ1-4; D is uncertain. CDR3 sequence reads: CSAETSGPNEKLFF. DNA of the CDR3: TGCAGTGCTGAGACGAGTGGACCGAATGAAAAACTGTTTTTT.